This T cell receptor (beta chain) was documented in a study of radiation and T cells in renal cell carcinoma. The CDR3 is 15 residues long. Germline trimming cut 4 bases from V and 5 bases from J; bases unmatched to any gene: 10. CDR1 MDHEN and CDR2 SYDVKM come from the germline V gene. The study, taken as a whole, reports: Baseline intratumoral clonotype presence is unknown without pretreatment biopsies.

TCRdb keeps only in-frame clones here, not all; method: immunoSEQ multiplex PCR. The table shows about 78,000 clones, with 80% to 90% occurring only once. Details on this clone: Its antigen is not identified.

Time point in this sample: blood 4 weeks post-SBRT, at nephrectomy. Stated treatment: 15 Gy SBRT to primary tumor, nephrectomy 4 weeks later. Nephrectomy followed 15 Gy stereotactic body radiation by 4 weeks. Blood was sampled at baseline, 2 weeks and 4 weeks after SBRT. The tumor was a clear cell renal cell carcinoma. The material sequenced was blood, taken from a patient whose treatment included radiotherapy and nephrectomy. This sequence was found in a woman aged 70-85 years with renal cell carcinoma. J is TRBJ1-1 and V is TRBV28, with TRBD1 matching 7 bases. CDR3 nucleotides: TGTGCCAGCAGTTCAGCTACAGGGGTAAAGACTGAAGCTTTCTTT. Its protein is CASSSATGVKTEAFF.